A selection of T cell receptor beta chains follows, all from one sample in a study of T cell repertoires in cytomegalovirus infection. Using its own MiXCR run on the reads, TCRdb lists one record per CDR3 protein. The sample carries more than 350,000 distinct CDR3 sequences, about 33% recorded once. Sequences were obtained from PBMCs. The receptors were gathered from a human donor in good health (CMV status not recorded). Some clones in this sample may be carry-over from other donors' samples. The CDR3 runs from the conserved cysteine through the conserved F or W. D genes are given only for firm matches. Clone size is given for some rows only: seen once, a few or many times, or a class if the clone is expanded.

TRBJ2-7 TRBD1 - TRBV10-3 CAIAGTAAFYEQYF TGTGCCATCGCCGGGACAGCAGCCTTCTACGAGCAGTACTTC
TRBJ1-2 - - TRBV6-6 CASSTQAGYCYTF TGTGCCAGCAGTACGCAGGCGGGCTATTGCTACACCTTC
TRBJ2-7 - - TRBV7-6 CASSLSGGVREQYF TGTGCCAGCAGCTTAAGCGGAGGGGTACGCGAGCAGTACTTC
TRBJ1-2 TRBD1 - TRBV7-9 CASSLGRQGAAGYTF TGTGCCAGCAGCTTAGGGAGACAGGGGGCCGCCGGCTACACCTTC
TRBJ2-3 TRBD2 few TRBV7-2 CASSPLAGSGDTQYF TGTGCCAGCAGCCCGCTAGCGGGGAGTGGAGATACGCAGTATTTT
TRBJ2-1 - - TRBV12-3/TRBV12-4 CASIKVGPRGVNNEQFF TGTGCCAGCATCAAGGTTGGACCCAGGGGGGTTAACAATGAGCAGTTCTTC
TRBJ2-3 - few TRBV2 CASKRTESLDTQYF TGTGCCAGCAAAAGGACGGAGAGCTTAGATACGCAGTATTTT
TRBJ2-7 - few TRBV7-9 CASSFELGYEQYF TGTGCCAGCAGCTTTGAGTTGGGCTACGAGCAGTACTTC
TRBJ1-4 - few TRBV12-3/TRBV12-4 CASSLRQDRKLFF TGTGCCAGCAGTCTACGACAGGATAGAAAACTGTTTTTT
TRBJ1-5 TRBD1 few TRBV19 CATLRDSAGPQHF TGTGCCACCCTAAGGGACAGTGCCGGGCCCCAGCATTTT
TRBJ1-4 - few TRBV4-3 CASSPQARGNEKLFF TGCGCCAGCAGCCCACAGGCCCGGGGTAATGAAAAACTGTTTTTT
TRBJ1-2 - once TRBV15 CATSTGTLNYGYTF TGTGCCACCAGCACTGGGACATTAAACTATGGCTACACCTTC
TRBJ1-1 - - TRBV5-1 CASSRGLDLPTTEAFF TGCGCCAGCAGCCGTGGCTTAGACCTACCGACTACTGAAGCTTTCTTT